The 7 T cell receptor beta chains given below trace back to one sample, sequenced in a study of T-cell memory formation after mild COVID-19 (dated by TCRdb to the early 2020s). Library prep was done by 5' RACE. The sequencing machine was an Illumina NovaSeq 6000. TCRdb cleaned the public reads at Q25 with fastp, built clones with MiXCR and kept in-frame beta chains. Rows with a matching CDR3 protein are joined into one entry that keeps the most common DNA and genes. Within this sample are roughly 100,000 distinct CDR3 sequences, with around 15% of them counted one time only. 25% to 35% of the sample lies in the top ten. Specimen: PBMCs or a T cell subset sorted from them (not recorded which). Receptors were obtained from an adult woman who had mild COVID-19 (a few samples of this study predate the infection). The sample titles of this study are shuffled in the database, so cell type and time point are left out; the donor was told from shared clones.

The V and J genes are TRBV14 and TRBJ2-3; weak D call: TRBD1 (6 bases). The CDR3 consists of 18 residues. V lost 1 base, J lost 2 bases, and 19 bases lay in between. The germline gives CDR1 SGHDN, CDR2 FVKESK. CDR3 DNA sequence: TGTGCCAGCAGCCAAGGCCCTTCTACTAGGGGGATCACAGATACGCAGTATTTT. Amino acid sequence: CASSQGPSTRGITDTQYF.

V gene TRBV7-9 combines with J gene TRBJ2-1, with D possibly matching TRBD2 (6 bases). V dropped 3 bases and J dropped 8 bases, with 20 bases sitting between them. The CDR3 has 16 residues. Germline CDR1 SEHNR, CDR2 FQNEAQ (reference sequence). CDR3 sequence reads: CASSFPMEGRAHEQFF. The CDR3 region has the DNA TGTGCCAGCAGCTTCCCAATGGAGGGGAGAGCCCATGAGCAGTTCTTC.

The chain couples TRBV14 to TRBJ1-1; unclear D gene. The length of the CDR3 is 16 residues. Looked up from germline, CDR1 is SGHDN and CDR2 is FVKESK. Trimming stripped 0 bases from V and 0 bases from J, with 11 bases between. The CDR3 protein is CASSQEESVMNTEAFF. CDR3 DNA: TGTGCCAGCAGCCAAGAAGAATCAGTTATGAACACTGAAGCTTTCTTT.

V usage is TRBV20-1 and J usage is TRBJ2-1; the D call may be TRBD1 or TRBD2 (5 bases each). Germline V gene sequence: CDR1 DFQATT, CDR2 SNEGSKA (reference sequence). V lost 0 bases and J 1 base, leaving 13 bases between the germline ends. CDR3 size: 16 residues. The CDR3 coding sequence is TGCAGTGCTAGAGATTACGAGGGGATTTCCTACAATGAGCAGTTCTTC. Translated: CSARDYEGISYNEQFF.

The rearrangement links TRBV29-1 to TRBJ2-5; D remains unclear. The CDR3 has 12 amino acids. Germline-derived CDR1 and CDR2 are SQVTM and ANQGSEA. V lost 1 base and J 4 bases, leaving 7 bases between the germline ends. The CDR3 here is CSVEALGETQYF. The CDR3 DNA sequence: TGCAGCGTTGAAGCCCTCGGAGAGACCCAGTACTTC. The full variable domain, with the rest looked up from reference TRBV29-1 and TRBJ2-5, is SAVISQKPSRDICQRGTSLTIQCQVDSQVTMMFWYRQQPGQSLTLIATANQGSEATYESGFVIDKFPISRPNLTFSTLTVSNMSPEDSSIYLCSVEALGETQYFGPGTRLLVL.

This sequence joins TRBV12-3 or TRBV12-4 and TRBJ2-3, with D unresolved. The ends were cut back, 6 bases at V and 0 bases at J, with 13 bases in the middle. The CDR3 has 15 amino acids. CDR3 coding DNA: TGTGCCAGCAGCACCTTGATCGTTAGCACAGATACGCAGTATTTT. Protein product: CASSTLIVSTDTQYF.

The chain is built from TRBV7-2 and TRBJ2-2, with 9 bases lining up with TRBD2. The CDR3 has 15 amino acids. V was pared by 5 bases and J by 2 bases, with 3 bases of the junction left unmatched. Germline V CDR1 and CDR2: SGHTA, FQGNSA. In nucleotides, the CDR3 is TGTGCCAGCAGCCATAGCGGGGGCAACACCGGGGAGCTGTTTTTT. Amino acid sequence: CASSHSGGNTGELFF.